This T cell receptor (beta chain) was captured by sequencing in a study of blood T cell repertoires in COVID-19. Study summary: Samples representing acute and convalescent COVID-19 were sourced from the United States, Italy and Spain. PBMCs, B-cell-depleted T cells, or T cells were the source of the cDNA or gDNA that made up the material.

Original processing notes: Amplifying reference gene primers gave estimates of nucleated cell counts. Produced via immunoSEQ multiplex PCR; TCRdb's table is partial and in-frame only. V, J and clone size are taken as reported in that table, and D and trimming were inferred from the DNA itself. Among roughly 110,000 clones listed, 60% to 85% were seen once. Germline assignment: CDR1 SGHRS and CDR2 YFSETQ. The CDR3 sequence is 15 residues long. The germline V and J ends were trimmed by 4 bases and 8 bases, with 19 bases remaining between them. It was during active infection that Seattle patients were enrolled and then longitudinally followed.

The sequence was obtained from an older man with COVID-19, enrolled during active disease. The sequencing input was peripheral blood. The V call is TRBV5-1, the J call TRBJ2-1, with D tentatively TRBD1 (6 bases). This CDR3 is CASSRDTSGVDEQFF. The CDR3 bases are TGCGCCAGCAGCCGAGACACCTCAGGGGTCGATGAGCAGTTCTTC.